Listed below are T cell receptor beta chains from one sample, sequenced in a study of CD8+CD57+ T cells in acquired aplastic anemia. One entry per CDR3 protein results from TCRdb running MiXCR on the reads. Of roughly 300,000 distinct CDR3 sequences in the sample, approximately 56% are singletons; the top ten hold around 7.6%. The sequenced material came from sorted CD4+, CD8+, or CD8+CD57+ T cells (not recorded which) from PBMCs. The receptors come from a human donor with severe aplastic anemia or a healthy control (not recorded which). Each CDR3 is given with its conserved first and last residue. D genes are given only for firm matches. Clone size is shown for a subset of rows, as once, few, many or a class of expanded clone.

>-|-|TRBJ1-1|TRBV7-9|11
TGTGCCAGCAAGGGGAACACTGAAGCTTTCTTT
CASKGNTEAFF
>-|TRBD2|TRBJ2-3|TRBV7-9|13
TGTGCCAGCAACCGGGGGGGCACAGATACGCAGTATTTT
CASNRGGTDTQYF
>-|-|TRBJ2-7|TRBV12-3/TRBV12-4|14
TGTGCCACCGCAGGCTCTTTCCCTGTCTACGAGCAGTACTTC
CATAGSFPVYEQYF
>few|-|TRBJ2-1|TRBV5-1|12
TGCGCCAGCAGCTTGTTGCTCAATGAGCAGTTCTTC
CASSLLLNEQFF
>many|TRBD2|TRBJ2-7|TRBV3-1|15
TGTGCCAGCAGCCAAAGCGGCGGGGGGGCCTACGAGCAGTACTTC
CASSQSGGGAYEQYF
>many|TRBD1|TRBJ2-5|TRBV7-7|15
TGTGCTAGCAGCTTTCACAGGGGGCCAGGAGAGACCCAGTACTTC
CASSFHRGPGETQYF
>many|-|TRBJ1-1|TRBV5-1|12
TGCGCCAGCAGCGGGGAGGGGACTGAAGCTTTCTTT
CASSGEGTEAFF
>-|-|TRBJ2-3|TRBV20-1|13
TGCAGCACCCATGCGGGTAGCACAGATACGCAGTATTTT
CSTHAGSTDTQYF
>once|-|TRBJ2-1|TRBV7-9|14
TGTGCCAGCAGCTTAAGGTCAAAGAGCAATGAGCAGTTCTTC
CASSLRSKSNEQFF
>-|-|TRBJ2-7|TRBV7-2|20
TGTGCCAGCAGCTCTCCGGCGTGGAAGGTCACAACCCCGAGCTCCTACGAGCAGTACTTC
CASSSPAWKVTTPSSYEQYF
>-|TRBD1|TRBJ1-1|TRBV9|15
TGTGCCAGCAGCGAGGGGACAGGGATCAACACTGAAGCTTTCTTT
CASSEGTGINTEAFF
>-|-|TRBJ2-7|TRBV2|13
TGTGCCACTACAGGTAGTACGACCTACGAGCAGTACTTC
CATTGSTTYEQYF
>-|-|TRBJ2-5|TRBV7-8|12
TGTGCCAGCAGCAACGATGGGGGGACCCAGTACTTC
CASSNDGGTQYF
>-|-|TRBJ2-3|TRBV20-1|16
TGCAATGCCTCCTCCGCGGAGCGGTCGATACCAGATACGCAGTATTTT
CNASSAERSIPDTQYF
>-|-|TRBJ2-3|TRBV10-3|18
TGTGCCATCAGTAACAGGGTCGGGAGCACTAGTGGGACAGATACGCAGTATTTT
CAISNRVGSTSGTDTQYF
>-|-|TRBJ1-1|TRBV6-5|14
TGTGCCAGCAGGATCAGGGCGATCAACACTGAAGCTTTCTTT
CASRIRAINTEAFF
>once|-|TRBJ2-7|TRBV20-1|13
TGCAGTCTCCTAAAAACAGGGTCCCTCGAGCAGTACTTC
CSLLKTGSLEQYF
>few|-|TRBJ2-7|TRBV13|12
TGTGCCAGCAGCCACCCTGGGGGCGAGCAGTACTTC
CASSHPGGEQYF
>-|-|TRBJ2-7|TRBV7-9|13
TGTGCCAGCAGCTTGGTAGGAGGCCACGAGCAGTACTTC
CASSLVGGHEQYF
>many|-|TRBJ2-7|TRBV18|14
TGTGCCAGCTCACCCCGGGACCTCTCTATCGAGCAGTACTTC
CASSPRDLSIEQYF
>-|TRBD2|TRBJ2-7|TRBV20-1|13
TGCAGTGCTGAGACTAGCGGGGGATACGAGCAGTACTTC
CSAETSGGYEQYF
>-|-|TRBJ2-7|TRBV14|14
TGTGCCAGCAGCCAAGGGGCCAGGACCTACGAGCAGTACTTC
CASSQGARTYEQYF
>few|-|TRBJ2-3|TRBV6-6|15
TGTGCCAGCAGTTACGGCACCCCTAGCACAGATACGCAGTATTTT
CASSYGTPSTDTQYF
>once|TRBD2|TRBJ2-1|TRBV20-1|14
TGCAGTGCTGCGACTAGCGTCTCAGGGAATGAGCAGTTCTTC
CSAATSVSGNEQFF
>-|-|TRBJ1-6|TRBV7-9|15
TGTGCCAGCAGCTTAGCGCGGGGTGGGAATTCACCCCTCCACTTT
CASSLARGGNSPLHF
>-|TRBD2|TRBJ2-5|TRBV29-1|12
TGCAGCGTGAATAGCGGGGGAGAGACCCAGTACTTC
CSVNSGGETQYF
>-|TRBD2|TRBJ2-3|TRBV7-2|17
TGTGCCAGCAGCCGACTAGCGGGAGGGATAAGCACAGATACGCAGTATTTT
CASSRLAGGISTDTQYF
>few|-|TRBJ2-5|TRBV7-9|14
TGTGCCAGCAGCTCAGCGACACGGACAGAGACCCAGTACTTC
CASSSATRTETQYF
>-|TRBD2|TRBJ2-7|TRBV5-4|14
TGTGCCAGCAGCCCGGGGGGGACCACCTACGAGCAGTACTTC
CASSPGGTTYEQYF
>many|-|TRBJ1-1|TRBV4-3|15
TGCGCCAGCAGCCCCGAGGTCAGGGGAAACACTGAAGCTTTCTTT
CASSPEVRGNTEAFF
>-|-|TRBJ2-2|TRBV9|17
TGTGCCAGCAGCCGAAGCCCCGCCCCATCGAACACCGGGGAGCTGTTTTTT
CASSRSPAPSNTGELFF
>-|-|TRBJ2-3|TRBV24-1|14
TGTGCCACCAGTGGGGACACCGGCGCAGATACGCAGTATTTT
CATSGDTGADTQYF
>few|-|TRBJ2-7|TRBV20-1|15
TGCAGTGCTAGAGATGGGCCAGTTGACTCCTACGAGCAGTACTTC
CSARDGPVDSYEQYF
>many|TRBD1|TRBJ1-6|TRBV5-6|16
TGTGCCAGCAGCTTGCCGGACAGGGGCCAATATTCACCCCTCCACTTT
CASSLPDRGQYSPLHF
>-|-|TRBJ1-5|TRBV27|15
TGTGCCAGCAGTTCTCGCCCCTATAGCAATCAGCCCCAGCATTTT
CASSSRPYSNQPQHF
>-|-|TRBJ2-1|TRBV19|15
TGTGCCAGTAGTATAGCGGATCCGATATTCGATGAGCAGTTCTTC
CASSIADPIFDEQFF
>-|-|TRBJ1-1|TRBV24-1|16
TGTGCCAGCCGCCCGGGCGGGGGGCGTATGGACACTGAAGCTTTCTTT
CASRPGGGRMDTEAFF
>many|-|TRBJ2-7|TRBV7-9|13
TGTGCCAGCAGCAGGGCCACTCTCTACGAGCAGTACTTC
CASSRATLYEQYF
>many|-|TRBJ1-2|TRBV30|13
TGTGCCTGGAAAACTGGGACGGGCTATGGCTACACCTTC
CAWKTGTGYGYTF
>many|-|TRBJ2-3|TRBV2|10
TGTGCCAGCGCGATCCATACGCAGTATTTT
CASAIHTQYF
>-|-|TRBJ1-5|TRBV7-9|16
TGTGCCAGCAGCTCTATCGAGAGCAGGGTCAATCAGCCCCAGCATTTT
CASSSIESRVNQPQHF
>-|-|TRBJ2-1|TRBV24-1|16
TGTGCCACCAGTGATTCGGTCCGGGGTTCCTACAATGAGCAGTTCTTC
CATSDSVRGSYNEQFF
>many|-|TRBJ1-1|TRBV25-1|14
TGTGCCAGCAGTGAATTAGGAGCCGCAGCCGAAGCTTTCTTT
CASSELGAAAEAFF
>-|-|TRBJ2-7|TRBV7-2|16
TGTGCCAGCAGCTTAGCCCCTCAGAGGGATGGCTACGAGCAGTACTTC
CASSLAPQRDGYEQYF
>many|TRBD2|TRBJ2-3|TRBV4-3|17
TGCGCCAGCAGCCAATCCGCGGGGGGCGGGGGGGCAAATACGCAGTATTTT
CASSQSAGGGGANTQYF
>-|TRBD1|TRBJ1-4|TRBV15|15
TGTGCCACCAGCAGAAGGACAGGGTTGGGTGAAAAACTGTTTTTT
CATSRRTGLGEKLFF
>-|TRBD1|TRBJ1-4|TRBV2|15
TGTGCCAGCAGAATCACAGGGGTGGGGAATGAAAAACTGTTTTTT
CASRITGVGNEKLFF
>many|TRBD2|TRBJ2-2|TRBV29-1|15
TGCAGCGTGAGGTGGGGGACTAGCGCCACCGGGGAGCTGTTTTTT
CSVRWGTSATGELFF
>-|-|TRBJ1-2|TRBV6-5|13
TGTGCCAGCTCGGGACGGGAGATAGGGGGCTACACCTTC
CASSGREIGGYTF
>-|TRBD2|TRBJ2-7|TRBV7-2|15
TGTGCCAGCAGCCCACCGGGACTAGCGTTGGGCGAGCAGTACTTC
CASSPPGLALGEQYF
>once|-|TRBJ2-5|TRBV11-2|14
TGTGCCAGCAGCCGAGGGATCATCCAAGAGACCCAGTACTTC
CASSRGIIQETQYF
>-|-|TRBJ2-6|TRBV20-1|19
TGCAGTGCTAGAGATAGGGGGGCAGTTGACGGCTCTGGGGCCGACGTCCTGACTTTC
CSARDRGAVDGSGADVLTF
>-|TRBD1|TRBJ2-5|TRBV7-9|15
TGTGCCAGCAGCCCAACACAGGGGGAAGGAGAGACCCAGTACTTC
CASSPTQGEGETQYF